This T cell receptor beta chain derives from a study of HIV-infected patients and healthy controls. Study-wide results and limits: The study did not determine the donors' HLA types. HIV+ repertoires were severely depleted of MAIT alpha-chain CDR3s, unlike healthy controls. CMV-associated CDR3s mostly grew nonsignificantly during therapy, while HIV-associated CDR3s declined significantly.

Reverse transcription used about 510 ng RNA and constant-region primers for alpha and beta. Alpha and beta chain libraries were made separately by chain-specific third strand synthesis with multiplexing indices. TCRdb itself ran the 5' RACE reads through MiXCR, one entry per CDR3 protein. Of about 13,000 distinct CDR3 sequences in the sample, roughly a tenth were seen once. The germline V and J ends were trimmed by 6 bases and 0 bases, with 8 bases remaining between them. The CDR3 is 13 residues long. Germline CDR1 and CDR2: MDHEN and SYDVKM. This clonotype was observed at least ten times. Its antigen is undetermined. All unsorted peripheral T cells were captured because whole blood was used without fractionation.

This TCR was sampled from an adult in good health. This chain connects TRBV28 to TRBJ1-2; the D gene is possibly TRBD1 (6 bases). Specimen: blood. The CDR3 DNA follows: TGTGCCAGCAGGGACAGCACTAACTATGGCTACACCTTC. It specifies CASRDSTNYGYTF.